Reported below is one T cell receptor (beta chain). The clone's antigen remains unknown. No base quality values were provided; no much bigger clone lies one nucleotide off. Germline trimming amounts to 0 bases on V and 10 bases on J, with 5 as the count of junction bases outside the gene matches. The CDR3 contains 14 residues, cysteine and phenylalanine counted. Only the CDR3 region is kept as DNA, spanning 42 bases read in frame from base 1. The germline V gene (reference sequence) supplies CDR1 DFQATT and CDR2 SNEGSKA. Stable Graves' hyperthyroidism was defined as the absence of progression to ophthalmopathy over 18 months of follow-up. The hyperthyroidism patients were between 18 and 65 years old and newly diagnosed, with a disease duration of less than 2 months. Patients with uncontrolled infections, other autoimmune diseases, pregnancy or lactation were excluded. Diagnoses relied on clinical symptoms, serum thyroxine and TRAb, thyroid ultrasound and orbital computed tomography. PBMCs were isolated from about 10 ml of fresh peripheral blood by Ficoll-Paque density gradient centrifugation. Total RNA was extracted using Trizol reagent, and RNA quality was assessed on an Agilent 2100 Bioanalyzer.

This entry belongs to a study of T cells in Graves' hyperthyroidism and ophthalmopathy (dated by TCRdb to the late 2010s). As for the study more broadly: Peripheral blood samples were taken at the time of initial diagnosis, prior to any treatment. Whether ophthalmopathy could be predicted prospectively was tested in an independent validation cohort made up of fewer than 20 hyperthyroidism patients plus 17 patients who later progressed to ophthalmopathy. The paper reports TCR Vbeta CDR3 sequencing of some 140 peripheral blood samples: over 40 ophthalmopathy, approximately 74 hyperthyroidism and 17 progressor patients. The 100 or so discovery patients were randomly split 7:3 into training and test sets. In more than 5 Graves' hyperthyroidism patients, the study also compared T-cell repertoires from thyroid tissue with T-cell repertoires from blood. A discovery cohort of about a hundred patients, approximately 44 with Graves' ophthalmopathy and over 55 with stable Graves' hyperthyroidism, was used to find distinguishing TCR V-J signatures. After sampling, hyperthyroidism patients received methimazole starting at 30 mg daily, and ophthalmopathy patients received high-dose intravenous methylprednisolone.

The TCR beta CDR3 regions were amplified from RNA transcripts. For the first round of RT-PCR on the TCR CDR3, the HTBI primer set was used together with the Qiagen OneStep RT-PCR kit. A second multiplex PCR round built the libraries, followed by size selection and purification. Sequencing of the libraries was done on an Illumina HiSeq2000 using paired-end 100 bp reads. The paper's data handling went like this. SOAPnuke was used to process the raw data, throwing out any read that contained adapters or uncalled bases, had a mean Phred below 15, or lacked an exact constant-primer or identifier match. COPE v1.2.5 was used to merge the high-quality paired reads, and each unique nucleotide sequence was defined as a clonotype. MiTCR v1.1 was used to align the clonotypes against IMGT TRBV, TRBD and TRBJ reference segments. The analysis was restricted to V-J combinations with a frequency above 0.0001, which together covered 99.2% of the repertoires. A TCS score was defined as the ratio of F50 (clonal expansion) to E x V (chaos), with BLOSUM62-based TCRdist applied between CDR3 peptides within each V-J. Welch's t-statistics and random forest reduced some 510 V-J features to about 13, which were used in a naive Bayes classifier (R e1071). In TCRdb, the public reads were trimmed at Q25 with fastp and aligned with MiXCR, with productive beta chains retained. A single entry per CDR3 protein holds the most common genes and DNA from its merged rows. The V and J calls follow TCRdb's processing rather than the paper's. The sample table holds 360,000 or so distinct CDR3 sequences, of which 19% were seen once. The top ten hold around 4% of the sample.

General conclusions and limits of the study: No statistical method was used to set the sample size in advance, and investigators knew the group allocation. In cross-validation, a model built on a 13 V-J signature told ophthalmopathy apart from stable hyperthyroidism with under 90% sensitivity and roughly 82% specificity, and in testing the same model reached 80%/75%. In validation, progression to ophthalmopathy was predicted by the model with around 71% sensitivity and 72.22% specificity, a median of around 6.5 months before onset. Most expanded thyroid clonotypes (frequency above 0.001) were also detected in blood, a finding suggesting that blood repertoires may reflect thyroid immune responses.

Recombination connected TRBV20-1 to TRBJ1-6, and TRBD1 aligns with 8 junction nucleotides. Material: blood. This clonotype was obtained from a woman aged 18-29 years with Graves' hyperthyroidism. The CDR3 reads as follows: CSARDPRGRSPLHF. The DNA is TGCAGTGCTAGAGATCCCAGGGGGCGATCACCCCTCCACTTT.